This T cell receptor (beta chain) was retrieved from a study of blood T cell repertoires in COVID-19 (dated by TCRdb to about 2020). With regard to the full study: Samples from collaborators originated in the United States, Italy and Spain and spanned both the acute and convalescent phases of COVID-19. The prospective study material was composed of cDNA or gDNA derived from T cells, B-cell-depleted T cells, or PBMCs. Deeply sampled blood TCRbeta repertoires from subjects exposed to, actively infected with, or recovered from COVID-19 were included in the dataset. A freely available public database, intended as a resource for researchers studying the immune response to SARS-CoV-2, is where the repertoires were released. Samples came from the ongoing ImmuneRACE study (first 160 participants) plus 1,254 subjects from 6 global collaborators. A de-identified subject ID, COVID-19 status, age in years and sex were almost always included in the sample metadata. HLA class I and class II types, where available, came from metadata supplied by the sample provider rather than from assay-based typing. Results and caveats for the whole study, not just this receptor: Clinical and demographic metadata were provided uncurated, with the amount varying by source and participant.

TCRbeta CDR3 regions were amplified from genomic DNA by means of the immunoSEQ Assay, a bias-controlled multiplex PCR. The original pipeline was this. The number of nucleated cells in each sample was estimated by amplification of reference gene primers within the assay. To quantify the absolute abundance of each unique TCRbeta CDR3 rearrangement, sequence reads were collapsed and filtered. For each sample, productive Simpson clonality was calculated as the square root of Simpson's diversity index across productive rearrangements. The table comes from immuneACCESS by way of TCRdb, which keeps in-frame sequences with V and J called. Part of the clones is missing from these tables; in studies checked, under half for an unresolved V gene and the rest for unknown reasons. V, J and clone size reflect that table, while D and trimming were determined from the DNA. The sample table shows 310,000 or so clones, and about 93% are seen once. About 1.1% of the sample belongs to the ten largest clones.

A word on this clone: What antigen it recognizes has not been identified. Base qualities are not at hand, and no much larger clone is one base apart.

Enrolling through a virtual design, the prospective study's participants ranged in age from roughly 18 to 89 years and lived across roughly 23 United States geographic areas. Cohort assignment in the prospective study relied on participant-reported clinical history from a screening survey and a study questionnaire. Recovered participants in ImmuneRACE Cohort 3 were defined by two consecutive negative NP/OP PCR tests, clearance by a healthcare professional, or resolution of symptoms. Mobile phlebotomists in the prospective study collected whole blood, serum and a nasopharyngeal or oropharyngeal swab from every participant. Participants in the prospective study had the option to provide additional blood draws and questionnaires over a roughly 2-month period. Before DNA extraction, blood samples from the prospective study were shipped at room temperature or frozen. The CDR3 spans 14 residues, from the cysteine through the phenylalanine. Here the CDR3 DNA is all that survives: 42 bases in frame from base 1. Unmatched junction bases come to 9, with V trimmed by 6 bases and J by 9 bases. From the germline V gene, CDR1 is ENHRY and CDR2 is SYGVKD.

This TCR derives from a woman in her twenties or thirties who had recovered from COVID-19. The specimen was PBMCs or T cells enriched from blood (not recorded which). The rearrangement joined TRBV10-3 to TRBJ1-5; 9 bases in between match TRBD1. The CDR3 corresponds to CAIRESGTGRPQHF. The DNA reads as follows: TGTGCCATCAGGGAATCCGGGACAGGGCGGCCCCAGCATTTT.